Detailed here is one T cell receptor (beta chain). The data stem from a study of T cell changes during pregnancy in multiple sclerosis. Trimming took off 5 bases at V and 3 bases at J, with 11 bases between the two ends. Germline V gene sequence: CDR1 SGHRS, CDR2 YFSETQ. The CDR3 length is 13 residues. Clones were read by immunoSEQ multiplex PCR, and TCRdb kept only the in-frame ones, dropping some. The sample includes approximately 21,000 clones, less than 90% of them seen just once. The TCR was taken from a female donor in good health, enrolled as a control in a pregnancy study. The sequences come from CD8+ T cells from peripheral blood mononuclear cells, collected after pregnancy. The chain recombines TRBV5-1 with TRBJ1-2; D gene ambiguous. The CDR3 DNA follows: TGCGCCAGCAGTCTTACACCCTACTATGGCTACACCTTC. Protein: CASSLTPYYGYTF.